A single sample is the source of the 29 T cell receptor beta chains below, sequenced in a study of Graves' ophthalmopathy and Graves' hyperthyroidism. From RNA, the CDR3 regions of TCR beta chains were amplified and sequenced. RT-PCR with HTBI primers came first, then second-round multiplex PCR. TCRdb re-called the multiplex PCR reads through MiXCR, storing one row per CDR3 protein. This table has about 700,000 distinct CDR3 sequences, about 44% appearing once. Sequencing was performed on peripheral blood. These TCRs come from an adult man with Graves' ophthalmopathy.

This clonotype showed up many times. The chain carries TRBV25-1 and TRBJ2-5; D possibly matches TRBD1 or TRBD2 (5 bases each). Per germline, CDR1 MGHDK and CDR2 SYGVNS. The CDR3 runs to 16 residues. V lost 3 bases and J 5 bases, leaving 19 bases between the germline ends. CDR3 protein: CASSDVWGSGEETQYF. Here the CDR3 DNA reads TGTGCCAGCAGTGATGTTTGGGGGTCTGGGGAGGAGACCCAGTACTTC.

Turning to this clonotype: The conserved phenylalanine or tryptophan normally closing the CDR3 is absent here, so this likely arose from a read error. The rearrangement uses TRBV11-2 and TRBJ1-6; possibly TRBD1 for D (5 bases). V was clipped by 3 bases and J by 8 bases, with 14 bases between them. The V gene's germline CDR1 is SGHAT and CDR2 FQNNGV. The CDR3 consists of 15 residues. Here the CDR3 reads CASSLGDSNHSPLHL. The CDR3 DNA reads TGTGCCAGCAGCTTGGGGGACTCAAACCATTCACCCCTCCACCTT.

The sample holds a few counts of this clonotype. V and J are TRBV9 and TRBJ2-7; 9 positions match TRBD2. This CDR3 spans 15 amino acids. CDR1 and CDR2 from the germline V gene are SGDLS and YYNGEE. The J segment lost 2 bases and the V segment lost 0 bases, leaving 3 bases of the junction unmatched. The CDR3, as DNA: TGTGCCAGCAGCGTAGGTCCTAGCGGGACCTACGAGCAGTACTTC. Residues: CASSVGPSGTYEQYF.

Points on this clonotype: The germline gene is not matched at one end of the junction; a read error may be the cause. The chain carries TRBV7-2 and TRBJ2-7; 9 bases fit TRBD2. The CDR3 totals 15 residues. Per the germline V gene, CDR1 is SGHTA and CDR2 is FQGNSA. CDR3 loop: CASSQAGTSSDEQYF. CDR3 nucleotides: TGCGCCAGCAGCCAAGCCGGGACTAGCTCAGACGAGCAGTACTTC. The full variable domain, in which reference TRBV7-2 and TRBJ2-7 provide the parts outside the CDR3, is GAGVSQSPSNKVTEKGKDVELRCDPISGHTALYWYRQSLGQGLEFLIYFQGNSAPDKSGLPSDRFSAERTGGSVSTLTIQRTQQEDSAVYLCASSQAGTSSDEQYFGPGTRLTVT.

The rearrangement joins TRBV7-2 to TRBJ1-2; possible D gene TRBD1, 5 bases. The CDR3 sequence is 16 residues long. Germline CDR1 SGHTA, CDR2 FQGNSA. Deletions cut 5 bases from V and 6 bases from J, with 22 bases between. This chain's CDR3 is CASSDYGGSQQDGYTF. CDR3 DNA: TGTGCCAGCAGCGACTACGGCGGGAGTCAACAGGATGGCTACACCTTC.

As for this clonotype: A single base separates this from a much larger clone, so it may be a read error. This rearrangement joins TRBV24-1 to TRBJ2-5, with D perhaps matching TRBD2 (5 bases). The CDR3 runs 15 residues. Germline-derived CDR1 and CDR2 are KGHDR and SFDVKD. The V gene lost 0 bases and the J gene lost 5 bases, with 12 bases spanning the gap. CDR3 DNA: TGTGCCACCAGTGATTTGGGTAGCGTGAGCGAGACCCAGTACTTC. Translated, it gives CATSDLGSVSETQYF.

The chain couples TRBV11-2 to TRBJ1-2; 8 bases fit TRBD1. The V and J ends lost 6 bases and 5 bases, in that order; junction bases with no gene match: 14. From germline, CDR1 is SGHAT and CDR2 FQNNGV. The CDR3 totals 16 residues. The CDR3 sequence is CASSLSPGQVEYGYTF. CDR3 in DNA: TGTGCCAGCAGTTTATCCCCGGGACAGGTTGAATATGGCTACACCTTC.

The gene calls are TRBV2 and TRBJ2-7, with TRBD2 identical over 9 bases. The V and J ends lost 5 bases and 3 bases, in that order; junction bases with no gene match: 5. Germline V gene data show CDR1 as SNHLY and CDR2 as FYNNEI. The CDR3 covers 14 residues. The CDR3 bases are TGTGCCAGCAGTTTCAGCGGGAGGAACTACGAGCAGTACTTC. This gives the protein CASSFSGRNYEQYF.

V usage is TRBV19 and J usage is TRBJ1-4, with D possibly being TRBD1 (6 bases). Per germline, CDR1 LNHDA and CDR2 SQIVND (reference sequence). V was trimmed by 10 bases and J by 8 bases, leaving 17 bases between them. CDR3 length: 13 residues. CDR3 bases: TGTGCCACCACTCCGTGGGGGGCCGAAAAACTGTTTTTT. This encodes CATTPWGAEKLFF.

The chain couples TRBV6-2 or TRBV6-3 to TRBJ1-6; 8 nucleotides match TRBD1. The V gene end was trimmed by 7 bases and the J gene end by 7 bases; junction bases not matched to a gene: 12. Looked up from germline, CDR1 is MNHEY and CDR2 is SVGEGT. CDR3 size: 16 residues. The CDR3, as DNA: TGTGCCAGCATCGAAATCCAGGGGGCGAACAATTCACCCCTCCACTTT. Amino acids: CASIEIQGANNSPLHF.

The CDR3 nucleotides read TGTGCCACCAGCAGATCTAGCGGGAGCTACGAGCAGTACTTC. This encodes CATSRSSGSYEQYF. The rearrangement joins TRBV15 to TRBJ2-7; 10 bases match TRBD2. The ends lost 2 bases at V and 3 bases at J; junction bases unmatched: 1. The length of the CDR3 is 14 residues. CDR1 is LNHNV and CDR2 is YYDKDF in the germline V gene (reference sequence).

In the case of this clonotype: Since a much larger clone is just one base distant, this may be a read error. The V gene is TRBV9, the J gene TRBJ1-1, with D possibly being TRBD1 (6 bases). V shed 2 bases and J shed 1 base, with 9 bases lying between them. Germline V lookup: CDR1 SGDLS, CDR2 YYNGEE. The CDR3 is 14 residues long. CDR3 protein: CASSVDRKNTEAFF. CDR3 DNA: TGTGCCAGCAGCGTCGACAGGAAGAACACTGAAGCTTTCTTT. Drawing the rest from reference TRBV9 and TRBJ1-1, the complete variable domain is DSGVTQTPKHLITATGQRVTLRCSPRSGDLSVYWYQQSLDQGLQFLIQYYNGEERAKGNILERFSAQQFPDLHSELNLSSLELGDSALYFCASSVDRKNTEAFFGQGTRLTVV.

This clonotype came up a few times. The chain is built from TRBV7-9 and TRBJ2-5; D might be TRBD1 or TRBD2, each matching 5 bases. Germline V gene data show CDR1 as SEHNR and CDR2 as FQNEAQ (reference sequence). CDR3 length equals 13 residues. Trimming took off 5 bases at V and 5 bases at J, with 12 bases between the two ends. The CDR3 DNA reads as TGTGCCAGCAGCCAAACTTGGGGGGAGACCCAGTACTTC. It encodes CASSQTWGETQYF.

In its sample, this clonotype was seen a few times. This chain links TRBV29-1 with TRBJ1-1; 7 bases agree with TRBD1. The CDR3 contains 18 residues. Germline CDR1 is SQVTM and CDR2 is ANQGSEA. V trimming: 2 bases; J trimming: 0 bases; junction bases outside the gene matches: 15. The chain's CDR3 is CSVEWIGQEIAMNTEAFF. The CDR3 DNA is TGCAGCGTTGAATGGATAGGACAGGAGATAGCCATGAACACTGAAGCTTTCTTT.

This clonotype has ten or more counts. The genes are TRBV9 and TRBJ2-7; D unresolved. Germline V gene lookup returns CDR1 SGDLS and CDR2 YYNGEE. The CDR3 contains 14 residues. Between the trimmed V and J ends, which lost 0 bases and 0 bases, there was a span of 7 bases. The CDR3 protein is CASSVGHNSYEQYF. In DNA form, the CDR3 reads TGTGCCAGCAGCGTAGGGCACAACTCCTACGAGCAGTACTTC.

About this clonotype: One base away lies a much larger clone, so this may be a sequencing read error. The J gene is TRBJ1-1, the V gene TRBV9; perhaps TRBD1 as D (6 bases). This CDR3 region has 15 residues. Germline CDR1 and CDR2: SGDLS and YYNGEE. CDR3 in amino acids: CASSVESSRGPDAFF. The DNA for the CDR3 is TGTGCCAGCAGCGTAGAATCCAGTCGGGGGCCTGATGCTTTCTTT.

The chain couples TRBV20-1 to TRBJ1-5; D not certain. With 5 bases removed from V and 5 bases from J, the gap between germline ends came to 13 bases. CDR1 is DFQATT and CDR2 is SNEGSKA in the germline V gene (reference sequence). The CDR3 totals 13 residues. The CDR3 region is CSARPPGDQPQHF. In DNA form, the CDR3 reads TGCAGTGCTCGTCCTCCTGGCGATCAGCCCCAGCATTTT.

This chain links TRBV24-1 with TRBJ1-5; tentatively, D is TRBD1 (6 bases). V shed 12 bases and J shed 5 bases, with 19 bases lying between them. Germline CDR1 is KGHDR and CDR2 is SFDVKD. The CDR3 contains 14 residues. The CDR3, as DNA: TGTGCCTGGAGTGTACAACAGGGCCATCAGCCCCAGCATTTT. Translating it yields CAWSVQQGHQPQHF.

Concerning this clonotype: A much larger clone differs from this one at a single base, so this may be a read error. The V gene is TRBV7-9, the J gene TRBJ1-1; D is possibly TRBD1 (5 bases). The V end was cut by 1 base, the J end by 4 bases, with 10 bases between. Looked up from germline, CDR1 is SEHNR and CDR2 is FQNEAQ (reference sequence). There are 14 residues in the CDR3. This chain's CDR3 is CASSLVGEGTEAFF. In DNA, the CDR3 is TGTGCCAGCAGCTTAGTGGGGGAAGGCACTGAAGCTTTCTTT.

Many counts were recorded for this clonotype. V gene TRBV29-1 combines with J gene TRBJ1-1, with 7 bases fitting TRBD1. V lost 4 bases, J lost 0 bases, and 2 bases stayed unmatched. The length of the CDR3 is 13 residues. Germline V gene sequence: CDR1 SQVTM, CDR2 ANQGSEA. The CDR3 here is CSVATGMNTEAFF. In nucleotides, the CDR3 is TGCAGCGTTGCGACAGGGATGAACACTGAAGCTTTCTTT.

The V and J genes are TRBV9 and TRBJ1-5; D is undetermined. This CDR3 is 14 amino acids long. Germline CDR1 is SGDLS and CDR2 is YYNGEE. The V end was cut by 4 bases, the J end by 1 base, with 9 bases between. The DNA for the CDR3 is TGTGCCAGCAGCCAAATTGGAAGCAATCAGCCCCAGCATTTT. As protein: CASSQIGSNQPQHF.

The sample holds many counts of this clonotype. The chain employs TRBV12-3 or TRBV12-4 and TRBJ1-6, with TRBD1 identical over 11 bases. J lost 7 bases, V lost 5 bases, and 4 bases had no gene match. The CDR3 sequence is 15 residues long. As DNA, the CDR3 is TGTGCCAGCAGTGGAGGGACAGGGGGAAATTCACCCCTCCACTTT. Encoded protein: CASSGGTGGNSPLHF.

CDR3 residues: CASFRESAPLHF. The CDR3 DNA reads as TGTGCCAGTTTCAGGGAGAGTGCACCCCTCCACTTT. The rearrangement uses TRBV25-1 and TRBJ1-6; D is perhaps TRBD1 (5 bases). The germline CDR1 and CDR2 sequences are MGHDK and SYGVNS. Trimming pared 9 bases from V and 11 bases from J, leaving 14 bases between. There are 12 residues in the CDR3.

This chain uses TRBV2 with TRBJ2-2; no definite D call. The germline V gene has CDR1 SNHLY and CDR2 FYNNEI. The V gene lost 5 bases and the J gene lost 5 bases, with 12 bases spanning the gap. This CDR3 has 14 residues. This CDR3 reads CASSFRLGTGELFF. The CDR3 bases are TGTGCCAGCAGTTTCCGCTTAGGGACCGGGGAGCTGTTTTTT.

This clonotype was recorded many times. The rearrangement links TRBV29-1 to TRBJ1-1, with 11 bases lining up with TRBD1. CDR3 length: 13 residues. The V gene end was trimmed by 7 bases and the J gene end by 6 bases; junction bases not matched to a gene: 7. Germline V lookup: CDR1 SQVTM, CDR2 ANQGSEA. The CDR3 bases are TGCAGCGCGGAAACGGGACAGGGGGCTGAAGCTTTCTTT. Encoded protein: CSAETGQGAEAFF.

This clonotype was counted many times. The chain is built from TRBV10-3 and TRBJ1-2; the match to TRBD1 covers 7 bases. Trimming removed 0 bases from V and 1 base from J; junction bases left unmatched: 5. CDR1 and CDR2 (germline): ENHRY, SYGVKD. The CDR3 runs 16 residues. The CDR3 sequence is CAISESPGQFNYGYTF. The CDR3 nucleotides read TGTGCCATCAGTGAGTCGCCGGGACAGTTTAACTATGGCTACACCTTC.

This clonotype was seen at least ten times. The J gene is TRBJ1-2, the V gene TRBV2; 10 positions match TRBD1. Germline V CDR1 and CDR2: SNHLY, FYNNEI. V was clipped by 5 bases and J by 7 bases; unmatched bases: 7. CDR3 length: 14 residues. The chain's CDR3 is CASSPDRGQFGYTF. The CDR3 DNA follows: TGTGCCAGCAGTCCTGACAGGGGGCAGTTTGGCTACACCTTC.

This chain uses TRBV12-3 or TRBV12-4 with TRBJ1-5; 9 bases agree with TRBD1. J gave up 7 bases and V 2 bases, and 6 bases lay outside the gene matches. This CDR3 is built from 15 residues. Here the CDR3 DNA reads TGTGCCAGCAGTTTACACAGGGGGCGTCGGCAGCCCCAGCATTTT. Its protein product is CASSLHRGRRQPQHF.

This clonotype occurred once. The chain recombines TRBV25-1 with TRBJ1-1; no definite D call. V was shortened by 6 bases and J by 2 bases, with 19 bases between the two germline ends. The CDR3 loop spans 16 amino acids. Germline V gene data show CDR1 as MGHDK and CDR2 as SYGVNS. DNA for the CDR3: TGTGCCAGCAGCGAACTTTTTAAGAAACTCAACACTGAAGCTTTCTTT. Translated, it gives CASSELFKKLNTEAFF.